The source of this T cell receptor (beta chain) is a study of blood T cell repertoires in COVID-19. With V trimmed by 5 bases and J by 4 bases, 5 bases remained unmatched. The CDR3 sequence is 14 residues long. Germline V gene lookup returns CDR1 MNHEY and CDR2 SVGAGI. TCRdb keeps only in-frame clones here, not all; method: immunoSEQ multiplex PCR. The sample contains about 120,000 clones, 70% to 80% of which appear only once. The chain is built from TRBV6-5 and TRBJ2-3, with 8 nucleotides matching TRBD1. The clonotype originates from a woman older than 75 with acute or convalescent COVID-19. The sample was peripheral blood. CDR3 nucleotides: TGTGCCAGCAGTCAGGACAGGGACCCAGATACGCAGTATTTT. The encoded protein is CASSQDRDPDTQYF.